The T cell receptor (beta chain) under discussion was sequenced for a study of blood T cell repertoires in COVID-19. In Seattle, patients joined the study during active infection and were tracked longitudinally. This CDR3 is built from 15 residues. V was pared by 4 bases and J by 7 bases, with 17 bases between. CDR1 is SGHDN, CDR2 FVKESK, per germline. The data were produced by immunoSEQ multiplex PCR, yet TCRdb's version contains in-frame clones alone and is incomplete. The sample lists just over 350,000 clones; 70% to 90% were seen once. The chain links TRBV14 to TRBJ2-4, with D possibly matching TRBD1 (6 bases). What was sequenced was peripheral blood. The TCR was taken from a woman in her fifties or sixties with COVID-19, enrolled during active disease. In DNA form, the CDR3 reads TGTGCCAGCAGCCCCCAGGGGATCGGAACGAACATTCAGTACTTC. Encoded protein: CASSPQGIGTNIQYF. The full variable domain, completed using reference TRBV14 and TRBJ2-4, is EAGVTQFPSHSVIEKGQTVTLRCDPISGHDNLYWYRRVMGKEIKFLLHFVKESKQDESGMPNNRFLAERTGGTYSTLKVQPAELEDSGVYFCASSPQGIGTNIQYFGAGTRLSVL.